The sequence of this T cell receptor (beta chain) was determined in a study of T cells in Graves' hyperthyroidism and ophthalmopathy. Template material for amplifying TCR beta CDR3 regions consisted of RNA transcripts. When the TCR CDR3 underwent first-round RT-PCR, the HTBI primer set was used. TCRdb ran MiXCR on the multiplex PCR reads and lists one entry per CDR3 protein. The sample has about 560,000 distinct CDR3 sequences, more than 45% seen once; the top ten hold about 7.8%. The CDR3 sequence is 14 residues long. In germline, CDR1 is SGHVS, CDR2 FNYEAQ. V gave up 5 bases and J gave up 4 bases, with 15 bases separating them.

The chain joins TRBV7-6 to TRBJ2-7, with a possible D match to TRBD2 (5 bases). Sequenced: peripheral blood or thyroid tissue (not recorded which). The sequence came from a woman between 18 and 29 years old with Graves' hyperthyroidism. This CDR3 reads CASSPTAGIYEQYF. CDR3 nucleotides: TGTGCCAGCAGCCCCACGGCGGGCATATACGAGCAGTACTTC.